This T cell receptor beta chain was sequenced in a study of shared clonotypes between healthy human individuals. The overall study: The study used three CD4 naive, three CD4 memory, two CD8 naive and one CD8 memory plate per donor.

Terminally differentiated effector memory CD45RA+ cells were excluded by CCR7 positive selection of CD45RO-negative cells. Clones were sequenced by immunoSEQ multiplex PCR, and TCRdb holds only the in-frame ones, with some missing. The sample holds approximately 2,000,000 clones; 93% are singletons and the top ten take under 2%. In germline, CDR1 is MNHEY, CDR2 SMNVEV (reference sequence). V lost 7 bases to trimming and J lost 6 bases; unmatched junction nucleotides: 6. This CDR3 comprises 15 residues. The genes are TRBV27 and TRBJ2-3; 14 positions agree with TRBD2. Sequenced sample: naive CD8+ T cells from PBMCs. The TCR originated in a man between 18 and 29 years old in good health. Some clones in this sample may be carry-over from other donors' samples. The CDR3 spells CASKRLAGGPDTQYF. The CDR3 DNA reads TGTGCCAGCAAAAGACTAGCGGGAGGGCCCGATACGCAGTATTTT.